Following are 3 T cell receptor beta chains from one sample sequenced in a study of identifying expanded T cells in peripheral blood. TCRdb's copy holds only in-frame clones and misses some; the assay was immunoSEQ multiplex PCR. The sample has around 47,000 clones; approximately 79% are singletons. Sequencing was done on a sample of blood. The receptors here all came from a person aged 18 to 75 in good health.

The V and J genes are TRBV2 and TRBJ1-5, with D perhaps TRBD1 (6 bases). The CDR3 contains 16 residues. Germline CDR1 is SNHLY and CDR2 is FYNNEI. V lost 0 bases, J lost 9 bases, and 18 bases lay in between. The CDR3 sequence: CASSEAGHGAGGPQHF. The CDR3 DNA follows: TGTGCCAGCAGTGAAGCGGGACACGGGGCGGGGGGGCCCCAGCATTTT.

The gene calls are TRBV21-1 and TRBJ1-2. TRBV21-1 is marked as a pseudogene. This CDR3 is built from 14 residues. CDR3 DNA sequence: TGTGCCAGCAGCAGGAAGGAGGCGGCAGATGGCTACACCTTC. It encodes CASSRKEAADGYTF.

This clone was counted once. The rearrangement joins TRBV29-1 to TRBJ1-1; 7 bases are a match to TRBD1. In germline, CDR1 is SQVTM, CDR2 ANQGSEA. CDR3 length equals 13 residues. The junction had 6 bases not matched to a gene; V was cut back by 7 bases and J by 1 base. Here the CDR3 DNA reads TGCAGCGCAAAACAGGGGTCGAACACTGAAGCTTTCTTT. Protein product: CSAKQGSNTEAFF.